The clone carrying this TCR beta chain came up a few times. Its antigen is still unknown. These data belong to a study of T cells in Graves' hyperthyroidism and ophthalmopathy. General study results and limits: Most expanded thyroid clonotypes above 0.001 also appeared in blood. Ophthalmopathy prediction by the model preceded onset by a median roughly 6 months. A 13 V-J model separated ophthalmopathy from stable hyperthyroidism.

If no ophthalmopathy progression occurred within 18 months, Graves' hyperthyroidism was stable. Germline V gives CDR1 MGHRA, CDR2 YSYEKL. This CDR3 has 14 residues. Trimming at V came to 4 bases and at J to 2 bases, leaving 3 bases not matched to a gene. RNA transcripts provided the source from which TCR beta CDR3 regions were amplified. The HTBI primer set served for first-round RT-PCR of the TCR CDR3. TCRdb reprocessed the multiplex PCR reads via MiXCR and lists one record per CDR3 protein. Found here are about 580,000 distinct CDR3 sequences, around 45% of them singletons; the top ten hold about 8.3%.

The clonotype originates from a woman aged 18-35 years with Graves' hyperthyroidism. The specimen sequenced was peripheral blood or thyroid tissue (not recorded which). The chain has TRBV4-1 and TRBJ2-5; 8 positions agree with TRBD1. The CDR3 DNA reads as TGCGCCAGCAGCCGGGGACAGGAACAAGAGACCCAGTACTTC. It is translated as CASSRGQEQETQYF.